These 2 T cell receptor beta chains share one sample of origin, sequenced in a study of blood T cell repertoires in COVID-19. TCRdb's copy holds only in-frame clones and misses some; the assay was immunoSEQ multiplex PCR. This sample has about 310,000 clones, with over 75% found just once. Sequenced material: PBMCs or T cells enriched from blood (not recorded which). Receptors originate from a woman in her thirties or forties who had recovered from COVID-19.

This chain uses TRBV9 with TRBJ2-1; the match to TRBD1 covers 8 bases. The CDR3 has 17 residues. V was pared by 3 bases and J by 7 bases, with 15 bases of the junction left unmatched. Germline values: CDR1 SGDLS, CDR2 YYNGEE. The CDR3 nucleotides are TGTGCCAGCAGCGCATCCCACGGACAGGGCGAGTCAAATGAGCAGTTCTTC. Protein: CASSASHGQGESNEQFF.

This chain connects TRBV7-6 to TRBJ2-7; 8 positions agree with TRBD1. With 1 base clipped from V and 7 bases from J, the junction kept 12 bases outside the gene matches. Germline assignment: CDR1 SGHVS and CDR2 FNYEAQ. The CDR3 sequence is 16 residues long. CDR3 nucleotides: TGTGCCAGCAGCTTAGGTCAGGGGGCGCGTTTAGGGGAGCAGTACTTC. It specifies CASSLGQGARLGEQYF.